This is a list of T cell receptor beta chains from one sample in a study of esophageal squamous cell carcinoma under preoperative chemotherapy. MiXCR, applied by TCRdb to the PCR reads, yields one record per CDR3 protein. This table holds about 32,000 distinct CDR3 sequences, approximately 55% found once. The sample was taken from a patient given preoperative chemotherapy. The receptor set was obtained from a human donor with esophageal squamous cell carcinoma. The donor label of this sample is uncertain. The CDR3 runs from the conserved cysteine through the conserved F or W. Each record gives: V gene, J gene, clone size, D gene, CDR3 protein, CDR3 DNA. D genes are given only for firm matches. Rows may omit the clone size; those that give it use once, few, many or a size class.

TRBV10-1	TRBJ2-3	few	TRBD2	CASTELAGADTQYF	TGCGCCAGCACCGAGCTAGCGGGAGCAGATACGCAGTATTTT
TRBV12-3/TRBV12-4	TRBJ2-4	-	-	CASRATRVGAKNMQYF	TGTGCGAGCCGTGCTACGAGGGTGGGGGCCAAAAATATGCAGTACTTC
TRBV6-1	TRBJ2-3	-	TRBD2	CARSPSSGGTDTQYF	TGTGCCCGCAGCCCGAGTAGCGGGGGCACAGACACTCAGTATTTT
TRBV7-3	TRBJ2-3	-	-	CASSRLGGTDTQYF	TGTGCCAGCAGCCGGCTAGGTGGCACAGATACGCAGTATTTT
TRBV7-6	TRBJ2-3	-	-	CASTWLGSKDTQYF	TGTGCCAGCACCTGGCTGGGGTCCAAAGATACTCAGTATTTT
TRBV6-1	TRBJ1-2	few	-	CASSQKRDANYGYTF	TGTGCCAGCAGCCAAAAGCGGGACGCTAACTATGGCTACACCTTC
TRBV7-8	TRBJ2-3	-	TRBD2	CASRGLAGGPEDTQYF	TGTGCCAGTAGGGGGCTAGCGGGGGGGCCCGAAGATACCCAGTATTTT
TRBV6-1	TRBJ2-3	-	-	CASSRKGGEAANTQYF	TGTGCCAGCAGTCGCAAGGGGGGGGAAGCCGCAAATACTCAGTACTTT
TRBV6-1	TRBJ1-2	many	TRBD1	CASSPRGEPYGYTF	TGTGCCAGCAGCCCCAGGGGGGAACCCTATGGCTACACCTTC
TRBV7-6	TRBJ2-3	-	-	CASSSGRYPDTQYF	TGTGCCAGCAGCTCGGGGCGGTACCCAGATACGCAGTATTTC
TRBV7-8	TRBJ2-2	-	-	CASSRLGGANTDKLFF	TGTGCCAGCAGCCGCCTAGGGGGGGCGAACACCGATAAGCTGTTTTTT
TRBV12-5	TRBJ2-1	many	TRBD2	CASGSTLAGGLETQFF	TGTGCTAGTGGTTCCACCCTAGCGGGGGGATTGGAGACCCAGTTCTTC
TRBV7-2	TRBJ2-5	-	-	CASSLSGTQETQYF	TGTGCCAGCAGCTTAAGTGGCACCCAAGAGACCCAGTACTTC
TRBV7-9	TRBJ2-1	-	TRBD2	CASSLALSTSGRAGEQFF	TGTGCCAGCAGCTTAGCGCTTTCCACTAGCGGGAGGGCCGGTGAGCAGTTCTTC
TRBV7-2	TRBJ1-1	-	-	CASSLSAGNTEASF	TGTGCCAGCAGCTTATCTGCCGGGAACACTGAAGCTTCCTTC
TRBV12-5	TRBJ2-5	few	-	CASGLGSRKETQYF	TGTGCTAGTGGTTTGGGTAGTAGGAAAGAGACCCAGTACTTC
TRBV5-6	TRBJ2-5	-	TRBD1	CASSLGGQGRETQYF	TGTGCCAGCAGCTTAGGGGGACAGGGTCGGGAGACCCAGTACTTC
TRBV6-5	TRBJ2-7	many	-	CASSYQTGASYEQYF	TGTGCCAGCAGCTATCAGACAGGCGCTTCCTACGAGCAGTACTTC
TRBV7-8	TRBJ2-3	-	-	CAGGFVGGGTETQYF	-
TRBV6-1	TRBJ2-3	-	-	CASGGNRGRGADTQYF	TGTGCCAGCGGGGGCAACCGGGGCCGTGGGGCAGATACGCAGTATTTT
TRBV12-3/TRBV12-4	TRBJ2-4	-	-	CASSFSWAYVQYF	TGTGCCAGCAGTTTCTCGTGGGCCTACGTCCAGTACTTC
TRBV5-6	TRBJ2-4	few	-	CASSLGVGLGSRRVENIQYF	TGTGCCAGCAGCTTGGGGGTGGGCTTAGGGTCGCGGAGGGTGGAAAACATTCAGTACTTC
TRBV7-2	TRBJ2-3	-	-	CASRVGGGGKDTQYF	TGTGCCAGCAGAGTAGGGGGGGGGGGCAAAGATACTCAGTATTTC
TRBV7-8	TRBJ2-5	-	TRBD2	CASSLKVGGDHDTQYF	TGTGCCAGCAGCTTAAAGGTGGGGGGGGACCACGATACCCAGTACTTC
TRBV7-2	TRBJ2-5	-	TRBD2	CASSLWGGGETQYF	TGTGCCAGCAGCTTATGGGGGGGGGGGGAGACCCAGTACTTC
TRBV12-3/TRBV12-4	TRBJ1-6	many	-	CATQGQGQYSPLHF	TGTGCCACCCAAGGTCAGGGTCAGTATTCACCCCTCCACTTT
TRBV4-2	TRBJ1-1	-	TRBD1	CASSQGGQEGAFF	TGTGCCAGCAGCCAAGGGGGACAGGAGGGAGCTTTCTTT
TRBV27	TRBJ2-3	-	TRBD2	CARVSGLAAEDTQYF	TGTGCCCGCGTTTCGGGGCTAGCGGCCGAAGATACGCAGTATTTT
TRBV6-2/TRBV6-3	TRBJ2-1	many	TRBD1	CASSYPRDRGNEQFF	TGTGCCAGCAGTTACCCTCGGGACAGGGGAAATGAGCAGTTCTTC
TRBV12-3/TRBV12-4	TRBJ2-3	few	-	CASSTTGLGAKDTQYF	TGTGCCAGCAGTACTACTGGGCTGGGAGCCAAAGACACGCAGTATTTC
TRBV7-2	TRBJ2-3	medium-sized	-	CASSLGGRVDTQYF	TGTGCCAGCAGCTTGGGGGGAAGGGTAGATACGCAGTATTTT